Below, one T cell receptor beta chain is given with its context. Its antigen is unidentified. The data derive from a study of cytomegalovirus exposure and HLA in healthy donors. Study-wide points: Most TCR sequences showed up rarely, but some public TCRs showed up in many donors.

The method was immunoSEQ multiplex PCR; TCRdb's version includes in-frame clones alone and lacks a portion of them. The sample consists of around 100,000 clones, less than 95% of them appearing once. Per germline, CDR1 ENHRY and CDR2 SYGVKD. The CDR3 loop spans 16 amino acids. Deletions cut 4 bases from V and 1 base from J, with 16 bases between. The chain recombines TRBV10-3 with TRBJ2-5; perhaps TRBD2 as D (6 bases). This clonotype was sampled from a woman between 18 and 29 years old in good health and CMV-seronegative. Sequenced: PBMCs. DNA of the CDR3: TGTGCCATCAGTGGGGAGGCGGGGAGACTCCAAGAGACCCAGTACTTC. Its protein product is CAISGEAGRLQETQYF.